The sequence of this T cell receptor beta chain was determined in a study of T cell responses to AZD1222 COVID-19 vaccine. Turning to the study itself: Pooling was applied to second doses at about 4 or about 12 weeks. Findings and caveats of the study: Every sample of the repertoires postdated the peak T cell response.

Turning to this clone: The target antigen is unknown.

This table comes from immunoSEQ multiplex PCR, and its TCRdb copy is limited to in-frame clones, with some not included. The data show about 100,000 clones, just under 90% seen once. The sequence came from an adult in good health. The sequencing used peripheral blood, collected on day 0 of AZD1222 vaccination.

CDR3 in amino acids: CASSKGPRVYEQYF. The CDR3 DNA reads TGTGCCAGCAGTAAGGGACCGCGGGTCTACGAGCAGTACTTC. The genes are TRBV25-1 and TRBJ2-7; either TRBD1 or TRBD2 may fit D (5 bases each). V was pared by 5 bases and J by 3 bases, with 14 bases between. Germline assignment: CDR1 MGHDK and CDR2 SYGVNS. This CDR3 spans 14 amino acids.